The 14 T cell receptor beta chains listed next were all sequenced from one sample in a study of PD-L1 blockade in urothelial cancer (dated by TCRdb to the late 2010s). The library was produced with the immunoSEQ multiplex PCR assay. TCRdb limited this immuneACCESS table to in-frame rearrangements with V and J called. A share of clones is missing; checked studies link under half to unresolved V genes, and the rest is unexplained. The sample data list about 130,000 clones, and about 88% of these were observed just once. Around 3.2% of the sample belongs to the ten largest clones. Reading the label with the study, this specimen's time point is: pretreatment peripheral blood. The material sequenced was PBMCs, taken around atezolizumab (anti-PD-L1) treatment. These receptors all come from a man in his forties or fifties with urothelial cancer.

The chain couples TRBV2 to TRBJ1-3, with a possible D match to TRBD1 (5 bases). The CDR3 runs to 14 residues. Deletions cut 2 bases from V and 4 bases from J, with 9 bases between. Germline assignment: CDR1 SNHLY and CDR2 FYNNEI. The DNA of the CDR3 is TGTGCCAGCAGTGAATGGGGCTACGGAAACACCATATATTTT. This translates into CASSEWGYGNTIYF.

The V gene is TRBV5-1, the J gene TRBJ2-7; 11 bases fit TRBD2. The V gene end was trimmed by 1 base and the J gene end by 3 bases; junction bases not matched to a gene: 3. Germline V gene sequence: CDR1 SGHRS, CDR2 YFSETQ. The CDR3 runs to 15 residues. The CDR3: CASSLRLAGNYEQYF. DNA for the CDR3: TGCGCCAGCAGCTTGAGACTAGCGGGAAACTACGAGCAGTACTTC.

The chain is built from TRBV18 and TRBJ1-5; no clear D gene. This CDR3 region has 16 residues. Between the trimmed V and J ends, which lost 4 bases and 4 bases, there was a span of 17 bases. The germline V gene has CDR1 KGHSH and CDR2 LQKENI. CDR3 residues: CASSRSAQLFNQPQHF. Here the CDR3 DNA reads TGTGCCAGCTCACGTTCGGCACAGCTTTTTAATCAGCCCCAGCATTTT.

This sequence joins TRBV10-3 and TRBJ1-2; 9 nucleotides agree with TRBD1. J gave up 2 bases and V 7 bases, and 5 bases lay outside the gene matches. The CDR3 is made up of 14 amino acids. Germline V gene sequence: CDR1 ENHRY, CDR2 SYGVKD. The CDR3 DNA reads TGTGCCATCACCGGGACAGGGCAAAACTATGGCTACACCTTC. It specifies CAITGTGQNYGYTF.

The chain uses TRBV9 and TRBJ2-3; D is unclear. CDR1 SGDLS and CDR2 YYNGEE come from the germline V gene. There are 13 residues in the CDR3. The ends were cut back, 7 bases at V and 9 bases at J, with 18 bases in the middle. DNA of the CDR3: TGTGCCAGCGGAACCACCATTTCTAGGACGCAGTATTTT. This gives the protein CASGTTISRTQYF.

CDR3 sequence (DNA): TGTGCCAGCAGTTACGACAGTGTTCTCTCTGGAAACACCATATATTTT. Protein product: CASSYDSVLSGNTIYF. This chain joins TRBV6-5 and TRBJ1-3, with a possible D match to TRBD1 (5 bases). This CDR3 is built from 16 residues. CDR1 and CDR2 from the germline V gene are MNHEY and SVGAGI. V was cut by 2 bases and J by 0 bases, with 11 bases left in between.

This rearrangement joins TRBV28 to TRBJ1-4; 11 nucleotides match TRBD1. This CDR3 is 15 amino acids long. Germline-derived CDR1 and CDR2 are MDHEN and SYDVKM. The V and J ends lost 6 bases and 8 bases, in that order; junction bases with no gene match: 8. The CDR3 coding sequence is TGTGCCAGCAGAGACTCCGGGACAGGGGGAGAAAAACTGTTTTTT. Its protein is CASRDSGTGGEKLFF. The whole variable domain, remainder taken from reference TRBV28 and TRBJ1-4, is DVKVTQSSRYLVKRTGEKVFLECVQDMDHENMFWYRQDPGLGLRLIYFSYDVKMKEKGDIPEGYSVSREKKERFSLILESASTNQTSMYLCASRDSGTGGEKLFFGSGTQLSVL.

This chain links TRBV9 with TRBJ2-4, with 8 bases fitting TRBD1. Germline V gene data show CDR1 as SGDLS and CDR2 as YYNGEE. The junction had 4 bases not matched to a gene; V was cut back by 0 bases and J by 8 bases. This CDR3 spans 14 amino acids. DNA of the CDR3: TGTGCCAGCAGCGTAGCAGGGGGCGGGGACATTCAGTACTTC. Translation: CASSVAGGGDIQYF.

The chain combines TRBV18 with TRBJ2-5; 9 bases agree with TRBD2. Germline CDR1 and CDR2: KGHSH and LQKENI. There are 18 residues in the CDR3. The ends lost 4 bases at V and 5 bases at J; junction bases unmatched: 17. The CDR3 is CASSRVILGAGGNETQYF. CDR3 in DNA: TGTGCCAGCTCACGCGTTATCCTGGGAGCGGGAGGCAATGAGACCCAGTACTTC.

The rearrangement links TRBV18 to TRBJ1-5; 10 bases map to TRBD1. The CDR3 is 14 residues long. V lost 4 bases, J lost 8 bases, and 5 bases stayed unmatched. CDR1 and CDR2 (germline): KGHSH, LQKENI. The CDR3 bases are TGTGCCAGCTCACACGGACAGGGGGTAGAGCCCCAGCATTTT. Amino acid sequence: CASSHGQGVEPQHF.

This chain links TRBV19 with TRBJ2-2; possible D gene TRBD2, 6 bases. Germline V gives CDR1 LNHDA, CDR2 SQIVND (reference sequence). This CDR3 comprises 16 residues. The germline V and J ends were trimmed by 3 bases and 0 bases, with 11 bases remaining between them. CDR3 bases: TGTGCCAGTAGTATGTTTCGGGGGACGAACACCGGGGAGCTGTTTTTT. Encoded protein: CASSMFRGTNTGELFF.

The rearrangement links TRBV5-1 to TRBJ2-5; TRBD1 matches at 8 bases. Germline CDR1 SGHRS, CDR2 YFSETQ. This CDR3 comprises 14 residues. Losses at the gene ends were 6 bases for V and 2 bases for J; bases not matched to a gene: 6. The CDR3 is CASTHGTGQETQYF. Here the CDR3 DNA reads TGCGCCAGCACCCACGGGACAGGTCAAGAGACCCAGTACTTC. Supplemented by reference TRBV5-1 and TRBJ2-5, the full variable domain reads KAGVTQTPRYLIKTRGQQVTLSCSPISGHRSVSWYQQTPGQGLQFLFEYFSETQRNKGNFPGRFSGRQFSNSRSEMNVSTLELGDSALYLCASTHGTGQETQYFGPGTRLLVL.

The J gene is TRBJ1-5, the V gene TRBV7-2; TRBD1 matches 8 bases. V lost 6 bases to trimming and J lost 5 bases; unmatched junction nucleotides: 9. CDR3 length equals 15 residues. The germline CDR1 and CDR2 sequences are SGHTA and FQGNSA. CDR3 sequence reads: CASSQGAGGDQPQHF. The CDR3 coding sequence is TGTGCCAGCAGTCAGGGTGCAGGGGGCGATCAGCCCCAGCATTTT.

The CDR3 is CASSPGSTGGYGYTF. DNA of the CDR3: TGCGCCAGCAGCCCCGGAAGTACAGGGGGCTATGGCTACACCTTC. V usage is TRBV5-1 and J usage is TRBJ1-2; the match to TRBD1 covers 8 bases. V shed 4 bases, J shed 4 bases, and the junction held 9 bases outside the gene matches. Germline-derived CDR1 and CDR2 are SGHRS and YFSETQ. This CDR3 has 15 amino acids.